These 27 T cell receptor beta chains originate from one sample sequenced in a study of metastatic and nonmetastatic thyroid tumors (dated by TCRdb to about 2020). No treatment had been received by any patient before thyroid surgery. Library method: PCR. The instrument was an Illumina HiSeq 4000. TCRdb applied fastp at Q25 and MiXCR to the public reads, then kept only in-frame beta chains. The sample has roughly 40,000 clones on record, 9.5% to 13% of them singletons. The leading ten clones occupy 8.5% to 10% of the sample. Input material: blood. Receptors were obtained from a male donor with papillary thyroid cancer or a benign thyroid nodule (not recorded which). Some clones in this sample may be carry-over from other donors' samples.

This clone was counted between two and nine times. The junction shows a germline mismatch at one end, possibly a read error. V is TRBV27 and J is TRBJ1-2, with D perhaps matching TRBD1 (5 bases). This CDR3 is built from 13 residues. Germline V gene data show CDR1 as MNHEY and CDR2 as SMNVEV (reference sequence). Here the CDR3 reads CVSILTGYYGYTF. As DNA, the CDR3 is TGTGTCAGCATACTAACAGGATACTATGGCTACACCTTC.

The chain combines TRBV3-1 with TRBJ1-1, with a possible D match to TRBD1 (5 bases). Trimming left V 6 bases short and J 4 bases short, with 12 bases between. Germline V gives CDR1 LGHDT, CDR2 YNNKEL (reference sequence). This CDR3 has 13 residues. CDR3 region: CASSRDPSTEAFF. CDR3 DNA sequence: TGTGCCAGCAGTCGGGACCCGAGCACTGAAGCTTTCTTT.

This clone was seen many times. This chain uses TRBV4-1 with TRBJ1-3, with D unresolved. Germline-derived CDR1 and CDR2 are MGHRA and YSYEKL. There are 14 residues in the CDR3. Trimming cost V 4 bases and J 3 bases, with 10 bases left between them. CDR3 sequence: CASSPSVYGNTIYF. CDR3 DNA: TGCGCCAGCAGCCCCAGTGTTTATGGAAACACCATATATTTT.

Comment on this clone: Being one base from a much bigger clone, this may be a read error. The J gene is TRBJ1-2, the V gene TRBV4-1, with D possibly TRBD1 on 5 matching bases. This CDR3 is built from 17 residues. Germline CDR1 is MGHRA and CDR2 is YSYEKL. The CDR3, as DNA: TGCGCCAACAGCGGACCTCGGGACGCAGATTTTAACTATGGCTACACCTTC. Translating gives CANSGPRDADFNYGYTF.

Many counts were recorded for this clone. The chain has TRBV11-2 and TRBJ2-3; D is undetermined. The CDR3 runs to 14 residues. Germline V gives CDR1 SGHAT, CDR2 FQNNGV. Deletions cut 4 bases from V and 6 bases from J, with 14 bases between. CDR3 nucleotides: TGTGCCAGCAGCTCGGTCCTTCAAGGGGATACGCAGTATTTT. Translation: CASSSVLQGDTQYF.

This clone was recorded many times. The CDR3 region has the DNA TGTGCCAGCAGCTTAGCGGGCAATGAAGCTTTCTTT. Protein sequence: CASSLAGNEAFF. The chain couples TRBV7-2 to TRBJ1-1; unclear D gene. The CDR3 has 12 amino acids. V lost 0 bases to trimming and J lost 7 bases, with 6 bases between them. Germline V CDR1 and CDR2: SGHTA, FQGNSA.

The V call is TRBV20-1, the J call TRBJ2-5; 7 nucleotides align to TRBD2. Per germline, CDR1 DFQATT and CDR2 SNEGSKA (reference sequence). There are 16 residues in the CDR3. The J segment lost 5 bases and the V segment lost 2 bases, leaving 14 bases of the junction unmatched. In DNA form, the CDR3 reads TGCAGTGCTAGATCCTCCCGCGGGAGTGGGGGGGAGACCCAGTACTTC. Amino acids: CSARSSRGSGGETQYF.

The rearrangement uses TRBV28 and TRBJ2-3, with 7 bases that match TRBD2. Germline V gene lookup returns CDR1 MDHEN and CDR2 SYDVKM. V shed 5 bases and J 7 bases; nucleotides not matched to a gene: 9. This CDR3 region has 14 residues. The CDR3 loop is CASSPLAGENTQYF. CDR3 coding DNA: TGTGCCAGCAGTCCCCTCGCGGGGGAAAATACGCAGTATTTT.

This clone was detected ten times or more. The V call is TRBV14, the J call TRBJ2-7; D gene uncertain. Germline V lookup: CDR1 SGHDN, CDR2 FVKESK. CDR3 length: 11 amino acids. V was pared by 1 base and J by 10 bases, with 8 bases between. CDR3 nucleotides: TGTGCCAGCAGCCAAGTAGGCAGACAGTACTTC. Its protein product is CASSQVGRQYF.

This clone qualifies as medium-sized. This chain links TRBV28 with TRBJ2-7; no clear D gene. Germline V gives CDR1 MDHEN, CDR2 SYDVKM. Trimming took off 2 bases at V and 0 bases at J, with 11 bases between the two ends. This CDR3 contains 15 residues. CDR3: CASSLIGTLSYEQYF. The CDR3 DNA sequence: TGTGCCAGCAGTTTAATCGGAACCCTCTCCTACGAGCAGTACTTC.

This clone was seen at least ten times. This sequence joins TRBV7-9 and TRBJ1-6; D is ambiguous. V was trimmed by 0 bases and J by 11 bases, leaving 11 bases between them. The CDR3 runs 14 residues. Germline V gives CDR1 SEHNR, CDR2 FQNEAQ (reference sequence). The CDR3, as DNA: TGTGCCAGCAGCTTAGCTATTCCACGGGCACCCCTCCACTTT. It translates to CASSLAIPRAPLHF.

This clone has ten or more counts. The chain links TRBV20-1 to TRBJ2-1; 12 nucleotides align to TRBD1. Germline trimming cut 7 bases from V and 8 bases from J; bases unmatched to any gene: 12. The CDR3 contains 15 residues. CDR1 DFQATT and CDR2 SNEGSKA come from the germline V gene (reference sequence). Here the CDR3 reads CSVGVRDRGRDEQFF. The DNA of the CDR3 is TGCAGTGTAGGGGTCCGGGACAGGGGGCGGGATGAGCAGTTCTTC.

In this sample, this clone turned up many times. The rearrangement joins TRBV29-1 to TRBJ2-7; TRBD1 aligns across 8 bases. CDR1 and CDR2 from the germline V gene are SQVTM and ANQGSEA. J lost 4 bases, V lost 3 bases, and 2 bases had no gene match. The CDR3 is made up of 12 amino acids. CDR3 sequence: CSVEDRAYEQYF. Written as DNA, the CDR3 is TGCAGCGTTGAGGACAGGGCGTACGAGCAGTACTTC.

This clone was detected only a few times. CDR3 in DNA: TGCGCCAGCCATGATGGGGCCTTAATCGGTGAGCAGTACTTC. Translated: CASHDGALIGEQYF. V and J are TRBV10-2 and TRBJ2-7; D is possibly TRBD1 (5 bases). The V end lost 8 bases, the J end lost 7 bases, and 21 bases lay between the germline ends. Germline loops: CDR1 WSHSY, CDR2 SAAADI. CDR3 size: 14 residues.

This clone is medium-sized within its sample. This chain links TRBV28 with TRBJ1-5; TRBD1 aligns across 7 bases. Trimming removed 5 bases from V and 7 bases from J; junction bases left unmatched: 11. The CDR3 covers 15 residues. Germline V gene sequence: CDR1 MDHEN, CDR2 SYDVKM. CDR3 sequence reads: CASSRLTGRYQPQHF. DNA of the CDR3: TGTGCCAGCAGTCGCCTGACAGGGAGATACCAGCCCCAGCATTTT. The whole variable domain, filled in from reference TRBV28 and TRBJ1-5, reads DVKVTQSSRYLVKRTGEKVFLECVQDMDHENMFWYRQDPGLGLRLIYFSYDVKMKEKGDIPEGYSVSREKKERFSLILESASTNQTSMYLCASSRLTGRYQPQHFGDGTRLSIL.

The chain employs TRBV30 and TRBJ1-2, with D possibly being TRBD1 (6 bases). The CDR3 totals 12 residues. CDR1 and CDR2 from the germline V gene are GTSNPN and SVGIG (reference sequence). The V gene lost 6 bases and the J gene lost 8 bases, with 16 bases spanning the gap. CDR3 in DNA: TGTGCCTGCATACAGGGCGCCGGCGGCTACACCTTC. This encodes CACIQGAGGYTF.

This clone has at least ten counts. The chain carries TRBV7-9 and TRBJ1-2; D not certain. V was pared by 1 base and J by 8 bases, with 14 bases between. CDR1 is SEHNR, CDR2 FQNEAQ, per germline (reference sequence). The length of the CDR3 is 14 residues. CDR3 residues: CASSLDGPGRGYTF. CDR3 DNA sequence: TGTGCCAGCAGCTTAGACGGACCCGGTCGAGGCTACACCTTC. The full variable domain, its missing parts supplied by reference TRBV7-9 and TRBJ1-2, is DTGVSQNPRHKITKRGQNVTFRCDPISEHNRLYWYRQTLGQGPEFLTYFQNEAQLEKSRLLSDRFSAERPKGSFSTLEIQRTEQGDSAMYLCASSLDGPGRGYTFGSGTRLTVV.

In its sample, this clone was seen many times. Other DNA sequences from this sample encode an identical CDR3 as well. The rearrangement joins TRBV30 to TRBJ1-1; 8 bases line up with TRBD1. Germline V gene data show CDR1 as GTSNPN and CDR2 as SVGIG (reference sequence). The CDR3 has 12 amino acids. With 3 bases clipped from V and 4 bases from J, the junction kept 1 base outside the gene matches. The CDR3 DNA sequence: TGTGCCTGGAGGACAGGGGCCACTGAAGCTTTCTTT. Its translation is CAWRTGATEAFF. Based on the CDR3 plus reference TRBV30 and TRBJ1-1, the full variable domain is SQTIHQWPATLVQPVGSPLSLECTVEGTSNPNLYWYRQAAGRGLQLLFYSVGIGQISSEVPQNLSASRPQDRQFILSSKKLLLSDSGFYLCAWRTGATEAFFGQGTRLTVV.

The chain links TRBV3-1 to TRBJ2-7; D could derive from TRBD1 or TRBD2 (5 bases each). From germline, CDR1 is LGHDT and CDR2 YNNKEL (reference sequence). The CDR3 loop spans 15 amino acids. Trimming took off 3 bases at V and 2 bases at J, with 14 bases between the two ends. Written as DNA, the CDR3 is TGTGCCAGCAGCCAGGGCGCAGGGCGGGCCTACGAGCAGTACTTC. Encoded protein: CASSQGAGRAYEQYF.

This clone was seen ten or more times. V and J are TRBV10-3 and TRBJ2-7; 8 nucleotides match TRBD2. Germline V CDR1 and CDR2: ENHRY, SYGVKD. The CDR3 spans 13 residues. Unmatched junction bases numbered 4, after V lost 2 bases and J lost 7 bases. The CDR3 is CAISEESGSEQYF. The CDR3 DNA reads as TGTGCCATCAGTGAGGAAAGCGGGAGTGAGCAGTACTTC.

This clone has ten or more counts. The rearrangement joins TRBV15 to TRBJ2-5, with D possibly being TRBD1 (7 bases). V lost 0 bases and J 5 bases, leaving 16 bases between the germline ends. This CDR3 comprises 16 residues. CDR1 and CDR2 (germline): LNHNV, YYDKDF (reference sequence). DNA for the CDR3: TGTGCCACCAGCAGAGATCTTCCGACAGGGAGGGAGACCCAGTACTTC. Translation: CATSRDLPTGRETQYF. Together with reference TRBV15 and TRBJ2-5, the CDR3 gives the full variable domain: DAMVIQNPRYQVTQFGKPVTLSCSQTLNHNVMYWYQQKSSQAPKLLFHYYDKDFNNEADTPDNFQSRRPNTSFCFLDIRSPGLGDTAMYLCATSRDLPTGRETQYFGPGTRLLVL.

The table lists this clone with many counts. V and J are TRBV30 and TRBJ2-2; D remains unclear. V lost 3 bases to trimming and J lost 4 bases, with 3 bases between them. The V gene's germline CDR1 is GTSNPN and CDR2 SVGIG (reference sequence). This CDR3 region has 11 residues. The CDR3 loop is CAWSPTGELFF. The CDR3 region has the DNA TGTGCCTGGAGCCCCACCGGGGAGCTGTTTTTT. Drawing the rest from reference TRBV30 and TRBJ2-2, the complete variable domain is SQTIHQWPATLVQPVGSPLSLECTVEGTSNPNLYWYRQAAGRGLQLLFYSVGIGQISSEVPQNLSASRPQDRQFILSSKKLLLSDSGFYLCAWSPTGELFFGEGSRLTVL.

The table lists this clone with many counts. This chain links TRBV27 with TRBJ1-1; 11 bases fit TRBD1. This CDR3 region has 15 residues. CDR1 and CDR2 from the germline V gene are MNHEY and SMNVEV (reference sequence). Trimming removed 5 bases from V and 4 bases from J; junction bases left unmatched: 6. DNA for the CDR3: TGTGCCAGCAGTCAAGGACAGGGGGCATCCACTGAAGCTTTCTTT. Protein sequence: CASSQGQGASTEAFF.

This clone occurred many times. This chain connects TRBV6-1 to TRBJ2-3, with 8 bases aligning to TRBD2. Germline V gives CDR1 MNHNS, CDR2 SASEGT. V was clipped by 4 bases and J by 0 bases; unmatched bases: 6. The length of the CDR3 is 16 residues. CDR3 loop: CASSAVAGFSTDTQYF. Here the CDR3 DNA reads TGTGCCAGCAGTGCGGTAGCGGGATTTAGCACAGATACGCAGTATTTT.

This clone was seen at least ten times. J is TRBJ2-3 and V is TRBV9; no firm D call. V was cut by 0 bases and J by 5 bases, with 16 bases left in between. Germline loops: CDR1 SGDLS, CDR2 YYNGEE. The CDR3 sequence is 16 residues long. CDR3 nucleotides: TGTGCCAGCAGCGTAGAGCTAGTAGCATCCAGAGATACGCAGTATTTT. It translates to CASSVELVASRDTQYF. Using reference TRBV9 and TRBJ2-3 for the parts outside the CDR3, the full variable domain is DSGVTQTPKHLITATGQRVTLRCSPRSGDLSVYWYQQSLDQGLQFLIQYYNGEERAKGNILERFSAQQFPDLHSELNLSSLELGDSALYFCASSVELVASRDTQYFGPGTRLTVL.

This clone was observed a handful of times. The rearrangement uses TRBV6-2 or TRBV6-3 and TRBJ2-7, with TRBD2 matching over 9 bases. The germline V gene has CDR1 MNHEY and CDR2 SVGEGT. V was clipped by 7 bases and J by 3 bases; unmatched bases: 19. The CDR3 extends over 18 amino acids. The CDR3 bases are TGTGCCAGCACCGAGCGGGAGGACCGGGGGACACCGGGCTACGAGCAGTACTTC. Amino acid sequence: CASTEREDRGTPGYEQYF.

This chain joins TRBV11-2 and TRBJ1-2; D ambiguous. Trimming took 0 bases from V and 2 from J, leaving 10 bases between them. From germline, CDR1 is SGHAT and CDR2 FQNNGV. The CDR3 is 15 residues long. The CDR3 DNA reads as TGTGCCAGCAGCTTAGACCCGGGGATGAACTATGGCTACACCTTC. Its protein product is CASSLDPGMNYGYTF.